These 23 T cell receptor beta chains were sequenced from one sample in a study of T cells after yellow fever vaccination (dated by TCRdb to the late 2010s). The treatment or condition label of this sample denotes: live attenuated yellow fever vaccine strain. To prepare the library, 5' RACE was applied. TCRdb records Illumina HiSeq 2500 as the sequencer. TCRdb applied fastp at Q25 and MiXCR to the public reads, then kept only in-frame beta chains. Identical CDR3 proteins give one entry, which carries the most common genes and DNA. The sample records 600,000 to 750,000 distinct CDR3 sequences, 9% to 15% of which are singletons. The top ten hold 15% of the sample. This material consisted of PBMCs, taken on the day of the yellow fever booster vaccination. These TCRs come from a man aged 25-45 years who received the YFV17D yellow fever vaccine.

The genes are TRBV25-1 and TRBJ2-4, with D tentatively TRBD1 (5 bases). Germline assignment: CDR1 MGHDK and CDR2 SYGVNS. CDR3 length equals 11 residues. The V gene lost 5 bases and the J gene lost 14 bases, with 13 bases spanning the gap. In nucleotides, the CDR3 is TGTGCCAGCAGTTATCAGGGCGCGGAGTACTTC. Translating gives CASSYQGAEYF. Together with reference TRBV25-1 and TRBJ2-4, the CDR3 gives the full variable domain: EADIYQTPRYLVIGTGKKITLECSQTMGHDKMYWYQQDPGMELHLIHYSYGVNSTEKGDLSSESTVSRIRTEHFPLTLESARPSHTSQYLCASSYQGAEYFGAGTRLSVL.

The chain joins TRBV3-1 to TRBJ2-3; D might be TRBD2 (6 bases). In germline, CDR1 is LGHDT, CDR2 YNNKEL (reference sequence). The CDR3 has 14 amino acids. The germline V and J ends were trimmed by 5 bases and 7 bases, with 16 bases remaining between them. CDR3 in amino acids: CASSGGPNHNTQYF. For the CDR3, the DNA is TGTGCCAGCAGCGGAGGGCCAAATCATAATACGCAGTATTTT.

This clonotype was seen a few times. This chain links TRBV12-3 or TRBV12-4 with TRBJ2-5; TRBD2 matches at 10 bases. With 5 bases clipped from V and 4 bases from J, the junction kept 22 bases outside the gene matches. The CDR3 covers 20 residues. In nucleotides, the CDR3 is TGTGCCAGCAGTGGGTCATGGGGGGGGATAGCGGGAGGAGGAAGAGAGACCCAGTACTTC. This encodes CASSGSWGGIAGGGRETQYF.

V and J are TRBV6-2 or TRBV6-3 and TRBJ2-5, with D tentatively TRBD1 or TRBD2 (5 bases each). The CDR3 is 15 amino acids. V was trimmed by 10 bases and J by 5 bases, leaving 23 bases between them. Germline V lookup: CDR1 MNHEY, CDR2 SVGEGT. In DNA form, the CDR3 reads TGTGCCATCTCGATGGGACGGGCGCTTGGGGAGACCCAGTACTTC. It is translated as CAISMGRALGETQYF.

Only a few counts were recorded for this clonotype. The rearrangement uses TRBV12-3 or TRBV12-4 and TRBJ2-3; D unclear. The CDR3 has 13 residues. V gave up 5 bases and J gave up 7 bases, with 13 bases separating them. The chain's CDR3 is CASSASSLYTQYF. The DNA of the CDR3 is TGTGCCAGCAGTGCCTCTTCTCTATATACGCAGTATTTT.

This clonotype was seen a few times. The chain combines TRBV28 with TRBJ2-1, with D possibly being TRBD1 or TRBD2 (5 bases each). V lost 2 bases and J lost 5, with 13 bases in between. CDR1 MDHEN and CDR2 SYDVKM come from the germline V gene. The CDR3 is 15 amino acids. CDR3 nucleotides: TGTGCCAGCAGTTTAATGGGGACCGTTGACAATGAGCAGTTCTTC. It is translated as CASSLMGTVDNEQFF.

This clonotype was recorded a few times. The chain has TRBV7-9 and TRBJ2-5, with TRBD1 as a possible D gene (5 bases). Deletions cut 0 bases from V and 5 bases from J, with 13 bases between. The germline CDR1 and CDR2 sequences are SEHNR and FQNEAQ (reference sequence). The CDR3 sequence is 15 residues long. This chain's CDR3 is CASSLAQGTFETQYF. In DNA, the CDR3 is TGTGCCAGCAGCTTAGCGCAGGGAACGTTCGAGACCCAGTACTTC.

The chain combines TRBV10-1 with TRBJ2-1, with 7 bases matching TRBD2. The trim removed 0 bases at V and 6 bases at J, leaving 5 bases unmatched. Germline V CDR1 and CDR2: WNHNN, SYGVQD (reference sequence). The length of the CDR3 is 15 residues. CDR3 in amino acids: CASSESRSGGNEQFF. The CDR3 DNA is TGCGCCAGCAGTGAGTCGAGGTCGGGGGGCAATGAGCAGTTCTTC.

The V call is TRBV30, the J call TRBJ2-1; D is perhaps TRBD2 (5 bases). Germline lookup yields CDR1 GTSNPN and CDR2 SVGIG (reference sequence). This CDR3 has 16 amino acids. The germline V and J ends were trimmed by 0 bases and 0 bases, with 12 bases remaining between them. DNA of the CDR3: TGTGCCTGGAGTGTACGGGGTAGCGTCTCCTACAATGAGCAGTTCTTC. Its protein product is CAWSVRGSVSYNEQFF.

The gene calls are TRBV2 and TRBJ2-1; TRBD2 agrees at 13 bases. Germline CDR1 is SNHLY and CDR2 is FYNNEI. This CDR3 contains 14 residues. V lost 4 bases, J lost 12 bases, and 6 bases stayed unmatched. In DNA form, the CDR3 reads TGTGCCAGCAGTGCCGGACTAGCGGGAGTACGGCAGTTCTTC. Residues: CASSAGLAGVRQFF.

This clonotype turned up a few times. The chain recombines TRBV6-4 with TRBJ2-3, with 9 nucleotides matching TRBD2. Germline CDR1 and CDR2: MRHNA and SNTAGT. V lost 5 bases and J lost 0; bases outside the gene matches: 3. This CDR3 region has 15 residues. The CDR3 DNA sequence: TGTGCCAGCAGTCATACTAGCGGGAGCACAGATACGCAGTATTTT. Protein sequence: CASSHTSGSTDTQYF.

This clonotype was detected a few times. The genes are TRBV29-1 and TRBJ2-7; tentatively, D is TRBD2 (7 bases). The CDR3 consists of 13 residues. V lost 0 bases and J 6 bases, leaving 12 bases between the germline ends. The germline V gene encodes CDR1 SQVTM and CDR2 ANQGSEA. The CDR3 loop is CSVEDGRGGEQYF. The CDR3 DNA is TGCAGCGTTGAAGATGGAAGGGGGGGCGAGCAGTACTTC.

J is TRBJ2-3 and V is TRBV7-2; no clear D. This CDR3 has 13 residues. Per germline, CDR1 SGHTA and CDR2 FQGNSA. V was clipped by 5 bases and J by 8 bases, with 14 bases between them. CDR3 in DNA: TGTGCCAGCAGCCCTAATGAAGGCGGTACGCAGTATTTT. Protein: CASSPNEGGTQYF.

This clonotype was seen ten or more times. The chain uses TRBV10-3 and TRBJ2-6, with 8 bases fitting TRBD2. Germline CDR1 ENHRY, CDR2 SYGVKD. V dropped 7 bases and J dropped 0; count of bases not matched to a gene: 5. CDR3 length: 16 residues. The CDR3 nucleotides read TGTGCCATCAAACCAAGCGGGAGCTCTGGGGCCAACGTCCTGACTTTC. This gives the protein CAIKPSGSSGANVLTF.

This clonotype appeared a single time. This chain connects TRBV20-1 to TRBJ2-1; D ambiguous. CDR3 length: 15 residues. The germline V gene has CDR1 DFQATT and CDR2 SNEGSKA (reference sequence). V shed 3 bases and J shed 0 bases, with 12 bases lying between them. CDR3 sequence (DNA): TGCAGTGCTAGGCCAACCTTAAACTCCTACAATGAGCAGTTCTTC. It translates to CSARPTLNSYNEQFF.

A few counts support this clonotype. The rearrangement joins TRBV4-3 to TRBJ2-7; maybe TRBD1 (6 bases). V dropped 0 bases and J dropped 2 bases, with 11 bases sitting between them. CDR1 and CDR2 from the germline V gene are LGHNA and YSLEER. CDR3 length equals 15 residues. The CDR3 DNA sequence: TGCGCCAGCAGCCAAGATCGGAGACAGGCCTACGAGCAGTACTTC. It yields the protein CASSQDRRQAYEQYF.

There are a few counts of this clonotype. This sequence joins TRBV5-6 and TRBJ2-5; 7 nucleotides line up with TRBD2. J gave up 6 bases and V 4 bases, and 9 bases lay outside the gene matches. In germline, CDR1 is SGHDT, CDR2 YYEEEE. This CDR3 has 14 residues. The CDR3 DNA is TGTGCCAGCAGCCAAAGCGGGATGGGTAAGACCCAGTACTTC. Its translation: CASSQSGMGKTQYF.

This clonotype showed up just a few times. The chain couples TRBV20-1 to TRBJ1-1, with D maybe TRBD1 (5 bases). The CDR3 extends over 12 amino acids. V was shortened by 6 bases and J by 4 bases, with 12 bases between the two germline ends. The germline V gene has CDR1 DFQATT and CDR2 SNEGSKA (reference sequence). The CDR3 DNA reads TGCAGTGCCAGAAGGGGCGGCACTGAAGCTTTCTTT. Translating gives CSARRGGTEAFF.

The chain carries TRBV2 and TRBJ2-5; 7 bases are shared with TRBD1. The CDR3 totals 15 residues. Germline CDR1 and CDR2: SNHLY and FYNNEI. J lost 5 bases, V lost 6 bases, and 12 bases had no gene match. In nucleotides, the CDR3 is TGTGCCAGCAGCCGAAGGACAGGTCTGCTTGAGACCCAGTACTTC. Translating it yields CASSRRTGLLETQYF.

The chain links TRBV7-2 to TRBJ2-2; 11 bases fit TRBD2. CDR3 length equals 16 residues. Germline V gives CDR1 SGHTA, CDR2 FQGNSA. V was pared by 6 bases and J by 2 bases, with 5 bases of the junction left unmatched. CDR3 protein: CASSKGLAGNTGELFF. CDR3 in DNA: TGTGCCAGCAGTAAAGGACTAGCGGGCAACACCGGGGAGCTGTTTTTT.

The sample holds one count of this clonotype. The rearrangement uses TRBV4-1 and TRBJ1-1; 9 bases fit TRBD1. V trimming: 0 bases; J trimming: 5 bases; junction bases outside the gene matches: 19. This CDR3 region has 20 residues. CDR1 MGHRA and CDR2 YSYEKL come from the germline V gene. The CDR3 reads CASSQERTGQGTWRRTEAFF. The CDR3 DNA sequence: TGCGCCAGCAGCCAAGAAAGAACGGGACAGGGTACCTGGAGGCGAACTGAAGCTTTCTTT.

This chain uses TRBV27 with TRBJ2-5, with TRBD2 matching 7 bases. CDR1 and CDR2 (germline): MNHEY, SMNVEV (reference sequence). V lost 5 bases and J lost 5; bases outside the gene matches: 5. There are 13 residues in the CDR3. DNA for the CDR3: TGTGCCAGCAGTCCGCGGGAGCGGGAGACCCAGTACTTC. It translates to CASSPRERETQYF.

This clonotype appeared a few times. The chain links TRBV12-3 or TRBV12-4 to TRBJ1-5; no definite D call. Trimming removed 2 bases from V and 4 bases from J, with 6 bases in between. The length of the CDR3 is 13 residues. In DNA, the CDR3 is TGTGCCAGCAGTTTACCCCCAAATCAGCCCCAGCATTTT. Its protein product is CASSLPPNQPQHF.